These T cell receptor beta chains were read from a single sample in a study of cytomegalovirus exposure and HLA in healthy donors. Profiling relied on immunoSEQ multiplex PCR, and the TCRdb table lists in-frame clones only, not all of them. The repertoire holds approximately 85,000 clones, with approximately 70% as singletons. The sequenced material came from PBMCs. The receptors shown here come from a woman aged 35 to 49 in good health and CMV-seropositive. CDR3s include the opening cysteine and the closing phenylalanine or tryptophan. The order of the fields is clone size, V gene, D gene, J gene, CDR3 protein, CDR3 DNA. A D gene is named only where the DNA matches it firmly. A row's size may be missing; if present it is once, few, many or a size class.

-	TRBV4-3	TRBD1	TRBJ1-2	CASSPTRTGHGYTF	TGCGCCAGCAGCCCAACTCGGACAGGGCATGGCTACACCTTC
-	TRBV7-9	-	TRBJ1-4	CASSLFGLKDEKLFF	TGTGCCAGCAGCCTCTTCGGACTAAAGGACGAAAAACTGTTTTTT
-	TRBV4-2	-	TRBJ1-1	CASSQDRGDTEAFF	TGTGCCAGCAGCCAAGACAGGGGAGACACTGAAGCTTTCTTT
once	TRBV2	TRBD1	TRBJ2-3	CASRSRQGAWADTQYF	TGTGCCAGCAGATCCAGACAGGGGGCTTGGGCAGATACGCAGTATTTT
-	TRBV7-9	-	TRBJ1-6	CSSSLHRDNSPLHF	TGTTCCAGCAGCTTACACCGGGATAATTCACCCCTCCACTTT
few	TRBV2	TRBD1	TRBJ1-1	CASRKGTGDLEAFF	TGTGCCAGCAGGAAAGGGACAGGAGATCTTGAAGCTTTCTTT
-	TRBV2	TRBD1	TRBJ1-5	CASSGTGGFRSNQPQHF	TGTGCCAGCAGTGGTACAGGGGGCTTTCGGAGCAATCAGCCCCAGCATTTT
-	TRBV5-1	-	TRBJ1-1	CASSPRTNGGAFF	TGCGCCAGCAGCCCCCGGACGAACGGGGGAGCTTTCTTT
-	TRBV5-6	-	TRBJ2-5	CASSWGGATETQYF	TGTGCCAGCAGCTGGGGGGGGGCCACAGAGACCCAGTACTTC
-	TRBV6-5	-	TRBJ1-2	CASSYSGGDGYTF	TGTGCCAGCAGTTACTCAGGAGGGGATGGCTACACCTTC
-	TRBV6-1	TRBD1	TRBJ2-7	CASSKTGLDEQYF	TGTGCCAGCAGTAAGACAGGGCTCGACGAGCAGTACTTC
-	TRBV19	-	TRBJ1-2	CASSLAGVRGYTF	TGTGCCAGTAGTTTGGCGGGGGTGAGAGGCTACACCTTC
-	TRBV2	TRBD1	TRBJ1-4	CASRTGGYEKLFF	TGTGCCAGCAGAACAGGGGGCTATGAAAAACTGTTTTTT
-	TRBV6-5	TRBD1	TRBJ1-2	CASSYANGQGVYGYTF	TGTGCCAGCAGTTACGCAAATGGACAGGGTGTCTATGGCTACACCTTC
-	TRBV27	TRBD2	TRBJ2-5	CASSPRGGIWETQYF	TGTGCCAGCAGTCCCCGCGGGGGGATATGGGAGACCCAGTACTTC
many	TRBV21-1	-	TRBJ2-3	CASSTRGGGDTDTQYF	TGTGCCAGCAGCACAAGGGGCGGGGGGGACACAGATACGCAGTATTTT
once	TRBV5-1	TRBD2	TRBJ2-5	CASSLAPGGAETQYF	TGCGCCAGCAGCTTGGCTCCGGGGGGGGCAGAGACCCAGTACTTC
-	TRBV20-1	-	TRBJ1-2	CSAYRGNGYTF	TGCAGTGCTTATAGGGGAAATGGCTACACCTTC
-	TRBV19	TRBD1	TRBJ1-5	CASSIDGTGGHQPQHF	TGTGCCAGTAGTATAGATGGGACAGGGGGACACCAGCCCCAGCATTTT
few	TRBV29-1	-	TRBJ2-7	CSVQVTVYEQYF	TGCAGCGTCCAGGTGACGGTCTACGAGCAGTACTTC
few	TRBV19	-	TRBJ1-4	CASSGFGRGNEKLFF	TGTGCCAGTAGTGGATTTGGGAGGGGGAATGAAAAACTGTTTTTT
-	TRBV7-9	-	TRBJ2-7	CASSQTEGYGEQYF	TGTGCCAGCAGCCAGACAGAAGGGTATGGCGAGCAGTACTTC
many	TRBV5-5	TRBD1	TRBJ2-2	CASSFTGGTGELFF	TGTGCCAGCAGCTTTACAGGGGGTACCGGGGAGCTGTTTTTT
-	TRBV29-1	TRBD1	TRBJ2-7	CSVDSTGSHEQYF	TGCAGCGTTGATTCGACAGGGAGCCACGAGCAGTACTTC
-	TRBV2	-	TRBJ2-5	CASSDNPGETQYF	TGTGCCAGCAGTGATAACCCCGGAGAGACCCAGTACTTC
few	TRBV4-2	TRBD2	TRBJ2-3	CASSQVGLRGGTDTQYF	TGTGCCAGCAGCCAAGTCGGACTCCGGGGGGGCACAGATACGCAGTATTTT
few	TRBV28	-	TRBJ1-1	CASSFPFGGEMNTEAFF	TGTGCCAGCAGTTTCCCCTTCGGGGGAGAAATGAACACTGAAGCTTTCTTT
-	TRBV18	TRBD2	TRBJ2-7	CASSPGRGGALAEQYF	TGTGCCAGCTCACCGGGTCGCGGGGGTGCCTTGGCCGAGCAGTACTTC
-	TRBV19	-	TRBJ2-5	CASSDTGGRDEQYF	TGTGCCAGTAGCGATACCGGGGGGCGAGATGAGCAGTACTTC
-	TRBV4-2	-	TRBJ2-1	CASSQEAGLYNEQFF	TGTGCCAGCAGCCAAGAAGCGGGTCTCTACAATGAGCAGTTCTTC
-	TRBV7-9	-	TRBJ2-2	CASSAQGGELFF	TGTGCCAGCAGCGCGCAGGGCGGGGAGCTGTTTTTT
-	TRBV7-9	-	TRBJ2-2	CASSHTMDRRGELFF	TGTGCCAGCAGCCATACCATGGACAGACGCGGGGAGCTGTTTTTT
-	TRBV30	-	TRBJ2-5	CAWSVMGGETQYF	TGTGCCTGGAGTGTAATGGGGGGTGAGACCCAGTACTTC